This is a list of T cell receptor beta chains from one sample in a study of CD8 T cells in Susac syndrome. TCRdb passed the immunoSEQ multiplex PCR reads through MiXCR, listing each CDR3 protein once. The sample consists of about 150,000 distinct CDR3 sequences, approximately 96% of them appearing once. The source material was CD4+ T cells from PBMCs. The origin of the receptors is a human donor with Susac syndrome. CDR3s leave out the opening cysteine and the closing phenylalanine or tryptophan. D genes are given only for firm matches.

v_call d_call cdr3_aa
TRBV20-1 TRBD1 SAREGGFHGYT
TRBV20-1 NA SAISRENYGYT
TRBV29-1 NA SVASWSGASTDTQY
TRBV18 NA ASSPQGEKLF
TRBV28 TRBD1 ASSLSGTAIEAF
TRBV20-1 NA SASEGMRYGYT
TRBV10-3 NA AISLSDEQF
TRBV12-3/TRBV12-4 NA ASRAALNSPLH
TRBV12-3/TRBV12-4 NA ASSLGQIPTDTQY
TRBV7-3 NA ASSLTGGGSGNTIY
TRBV7-3 NA ASSPGPASSYNEQF
TRBV4-1 NA ASSPGAGHGYT
TRBV3-1 NA ASSQDLLAPQSETQY
TRBV24-1 NA ATSDRRQGYEQY
TRBV9 TRBD2 APQGGRFYEQY
TRBV28 NA ASSGEPTGPNTEAF
TRBV9 TRBD2 ASGGTSGQNEQF
TRBV2 TRBD2 ASSDSGRGADTQY
TRBV3-1 NA ASSQGAGNLRANEQF
TRBV29-1 NA SVNPGQHEAF
TRBV9 NA ASSPPSAGVWGYT
TRBV11-2 NA ASSLDLPGEERYT
TRBV29-1 NA SVTRAGHQTQY
TRBV12-3/TRBV12-4 TRBD2 ASSTTSGYEQY
TRBV29-1 TRBD2 SVLTSGHTDTQY
TRBV5-1 TRBD2 ASSSGGGEAYNEQF
TRBV7-3 NA ASSSQGLNEQF
TRBV9 NA ASSGTGYYGYT
TRBV20-1 NA SARMGGSNRANQPQH
TRBV12-3/TRBV12-4 NA ASSRRGVPQH
TRBV18 NA ASSPKSNTGELF
TRBV20-1 NA SASLRSAPGIEQF
TRBV5-4 NA ASSPPARFPGLNEQF
TRBV4-1 TRBD1 ASSQGQGVGYEQY
TRBV20-1 TRBD1 SARTGGSSYEQY
TRBV6-5 NA ASSYSIHGNQPQH
TRBV11-1 NA ASSLGTATEAF
TRBV13 TRBD1 ASSSTGVGGKLF
TRBV12-3/TRBV12-4 NA ASSWGDTDTQY
TRBV24-1 NA ATGQGTGASVTQY
TRBV29-1 NA SVDEAGSTYNEQF
TRBV5-1 TRBD1 ASSLETGTGGTETQY
TRBV7-9 NA ASSLAVTAPEQF